This TCR beta chain was identified during a study of blood T cell repertoires in COVID-19. About the research overall: In each case, the material was cDNA or gDNA derived from T cells, B-cell-depleted T cells, or PBMCs.

Sequenced by immunoSEQ multiplex PCR; TCRdb stores in-frame clones only, minus some. The sample lists over 200,000 clones, 70% to 90% occurring once. Germline CDR1 SGHVS, CDR2 FNYEAQ. The CDR3 is 13 amino acids. The V end was cut by 0 bases, the J end by 7 bases, with 7 bases between. The origin of this receptor is a man aged 25 to 40 who had recovered from COVID-19. The chain is built from TRBV7-6 and TRBJ2-1; the D is unclear. The sequencing sample was made of PBMCs or T cells enriched from blood (not recorded which). Here the CDR3 reads CASSLAEMNEQFF. The DNA of the CDR3 is TGTGCCAGCAGCTTAGCGGAGATGAATGAGCAGTTCTTC. Full variable domain (remainder filled in from reference TRBV7-6 and TRBJ2-1): GAGVSQSPRYKVTKRGQDVALRCDPISGHVSLYWYRQALGQGPEFLTYFNYEAQQDKSGLPNDRFSAERPEGSISTLTIQRTEQRDSAMYRCASSLAEMNEQFFGPGTRLTVL.